The 14 T cell receptor beta chains reported below all come from one sample, sequenced in a study of early stage breast cancer tumors. Some clones are missing from TCRdb's copy, which holds only in-frame ones; the method was immunoSEQ multiplex PCR. This table holds 25,000 to 35,000 clones, roughly three fifths found once. The sequenced sample consisted of breast tumor tissue. The receptor set was obtained from a person aged 45 to 59 with breast cancer.

The V call is TRBV15, the J call TRBJ1-4; 7 nucleotides match TRBD1. V lost 0 bases, J lost 3 bases, and 4 bases stayed unmatched. Germline V gives CDR1 LNHNV, CDR2 YYDKDF (reference sequence). This CDR3 has 16 residues. CDR3 bases: TGTGCCACCAGCAGAGATTTTCAGGGGGCTAATGAAAAACTGTTTTTT. Translating it yields CATSRDFQGANEKLFF.

This clone was seen a few times. The chain is built from TRBV9 and TRBJ2-1; TRBD2 is a possible D gene (5 bases). The CDR3 is 13 residues long. CDR1 is SGDLS, CDR2 YYNGEE, per germline. Trimming left V 0 bases short and J 10 bases short, with 11 bases between. CDR3 coding DNA: TGTGCCAGCAGCGTAGAAGACTACTGGGAGCAGTTCTTC. It translates to CASSVEDYWEQFF. The entire variable domain, with the rest obtained from reference TRBV9 and TRBJ2-1, is as follows: DSGVTQTPKHLITATGQRVTLRCSPRSGDLSVYWYQQSLDQGLQFLIQYYNGEERAKGNILERFSAQQFPDLHSELNLSSLELGDSALYFCASSVEDYWEQFFGPGTRLTVL.

As for this clone: An end of the junction does not agree with germline; a read error may underlie this. The chain uses TRBV2 and TRBJ1-1, with 7 positions matching TRBD1. This CDR3 region has 16 residues. CDR1 and CDR2 from the germline V gene are SNHLY and FYNNEI. The DNA for the CDR3 is TGTGCCAGCAGTGAAAAGTTTGCAGGGGGGAACTCTGAAGCTTTCTTT. The encoded protein is CASSEKFAGGNSEAFF.

The rearrangement links TRBV30 to TRBJ2-2; D is ambiguous. Trimming stripped 5 bases from V and 0 bases from J, with 10 bases between. Looked up from germline, CDR1 is GTSNPN and CDR2 is SVGIG (reference sequence). The CDR3 sequence is 14 residues long. The CDR3 loop reads CAWDEQANTGELFF. As DNA, the CDR3 is TGTGCCTGGGATGAGCAGGCGAACACCGGGGAGCTGTTTTTT.

The sample holds a few counts of this clone. V usage is TRBV19 and J usage is TRBJ2-6; D unclear. V lost 5 bases and J 4 bases, leaving 6 bases between the germline ends. Germline V gene lookup returns CDR1 LNHDA and CDR2 SQIVND (reference sequence). The CDR3 contains 13 residues. The CDR3 DNA reads TGTGCCAGTAGTGGTTGGGGGGCCAACGTCCTGACTTTC. Amino acids: CASSGWGANVLTF. The variable domain in full, completed from reference TRBV19 and TRBJ2-6, reads DGGITQSPKYLFRKEGQNVTLSCEQNLNHDAMYWYRQDPGQGLRLIYYSQIVNDFQKGDIAEGYSVSREKKESFPLTVTSAQKNPTAFYLCASSGWGANVLTFGAGSRLTVL.

By its share, this clone is medium-sized. The chain uses TRBV19 and TRBJ2-5; a weak D match, TRBD1 (5 bases). This CDR3 contains 11 residues. The ends were cut back, 4 bases at V and 7 bases at J, with 7 bases in the middle. The germline CDR1 and CDR2 sequences are LNHDA and SQIVND (reference sequence). For the CDR3, the DNA is TGTGCCAGTAGTACAACAGGGACCCAGTACTTC. This sequence encodes CASSTTGTQYF. Full variable domain (rest looked up from reference TRBV19 and TRBJ2-5): DGGITQSPKYLFRKEGQNVTLSCEQNLNHDAMYWYRQDPGQGLRLIYYSQIVNDFQKGDIAEGYSVSREKKESFPLTVTSAQKNPTAFYLCASSTTGTQYFGPGTRLLVL.

The sample holds a few counts of this clone. The chain uses TRBV9 and TRBJ1-2; D gene unclear. CDR1 is SGDLS, CDR2 YYNGEE, per germline. V gave up 2 bases and J gave up 1 base, with 6 bases separating them. This CDR3 has 13 residues. CDR3 coding DNA: TGTGCCAGCAGCGTCGACGTTAACTATGGCTACACCTTC. The encoded protein is CASSVDVNYGYTF. Full variable domain (rest looked up from reference TRBV9 and TRBJ1-2): DSGVTQTPKHLITATGQRVTLRCSPRSGDLSVYWYQQSLDQGLQFLIQYYNGEERAKGNILERFSAQQFPDLHSELNLSSLELGDSALYFCASSVDVNYGYTFGSGTRLTVV.

This sequence joins TRBV29-1 and TRBJ2-5; D gene unclear. The CDR3 is 13 amino acids. Between the trimmed V and J ends, which lost 1 base and 5 bases, there was a span of 11 bases. Germline lookup yields CDR1 SQVTM and CDR2 ANQGSEA. The CDR3 here is CSVEGRQSETQYF. CDR3 DNA: TGCAGCGTTGAAGGAAGGCAGTCGGAGACCCAGTACTTC.

This rearrangement joins TRBV9 to TRBJ2-1, with 9 bases matching TRBD2. The CDR3 extends over 15 amino acids. The germline V gene has CDR1 SGDLS and CDR2 YYNGEE. After removal of 0 bases from V and 4 bases from J, the junction contained 2 bases not matched to a gene. The CDR3 is CASSVGGGAYNEQFF. CDR3 bases: TGTGCCAGCAGCGTAGGCGGGGGGGCTTACAATGAGCAGTTCTTC.

The rearrangement links TRBV19 to TRBJ1-1; no definite D call. The germline CDR1 and CDR2 sequences are LNHDA and SQIVND (reference sequence). With 5 bases removed from V and 3 bases from J, the gap between germline ends came to 10 bases. There are 13 residues in the CDR3. CDR3 DNA sequence: TGTGCCAGTAGTGGTCTTTGGGACACTGAAGCTTTCTTT. It is translated as CASSGLWDTEAFF. Full variable domain (outside the CDR3, taken from reference TRBV19 and TRBJ1-1): DGGITQSPKYLFRKEGQNVTLSCEQNLNHDAMYWYRQDPGQGLRLIYYSQIVNDFQKGDIAEGYSVSREKKESFPLTVTSAQKNPTAFYLCASSGLWDTEAFFGQGTRLTVV.

This chain links TRBV7-9 with TRBJ1-1; tentatively, D is TRBD1 (6 bases). The V gene lost 1 base and the J gene lost 5 bases, with 8 bases spanning the gap. The CDR3 is 13 residues long. CDR1 and CDR2 (germline): SEHNR, FQNEAQ (reference sequence). The CDR3 nucleotides are TGTGCCAGCAGCTTAGATCAGGGGACTGAAGCTTTCTTT. Protein sequence: CASSLDQGTEAFF. Supplemented by reference TRBV7-9 and TRBJ1-1, the full variable domain reads DTGVSQNPRHKITKRGQNVTFRCDPISEHNRLYWYRQTLGQGPEFLTYFQNEAQLEKSRLLSDRFSAERPKGSFSTLEIQRTEQGDSAMYLCASSLDQGTEAFFGQGTRLTVV.

In its sample, this clone was seen a few times. The V gene is TRBV19, the J gene TRBJ2-1; 13 bases fit TRBD2. CDR1 LNHDA and CDR2 SQIVND come from the germline V gene (reference sequence). V trimming: 4 bases; J trimming: 9 bases; junction bases outside the gene matches: 3. The CDR3 covers 14 residues. CDR3 sequence: CASSTTSGRGEQFF. DNA of the CDR3: TGTGCCAGTAGTACAACTAGCGGGAGGGGTGAGCAGTTCTTC.

The chain has TRBV5-4 and TRBJ2-3, with D possibly matching TRBD2 (6 bases). Germline V gives CDR1 SGHNT, CDR2 YYREEE (reference sequence). Trimming cost V 3 bases and J 6 bases, with 11 bases left between them. The CDR3 runs 13 residues. The CDR3 region has the DNA TGTGCCAGCAGCTGGGACTCCATGGATACGCAGTATTTT. Translating it yields CASSWDSMDTQYF.

This clone is classed as medium-sized. The chain joins TRBV6-5 to TRBJ2-1; D is possibly TRBD2 (5 bases). Germline V CDR1 and CDR2: MNHEY, SVGAGI. V was trimmed by 4 bases and J by 7 bases, leaving 14 bases between them. The CDR3 covers 14 residues. CDR3 sequence reads: CASSSRASRNEQFF. CDR3 coding DNA: TGTGCCAGCAGTTCCCGCGCTAGCAGGAATGAGCAGTTCTTC.